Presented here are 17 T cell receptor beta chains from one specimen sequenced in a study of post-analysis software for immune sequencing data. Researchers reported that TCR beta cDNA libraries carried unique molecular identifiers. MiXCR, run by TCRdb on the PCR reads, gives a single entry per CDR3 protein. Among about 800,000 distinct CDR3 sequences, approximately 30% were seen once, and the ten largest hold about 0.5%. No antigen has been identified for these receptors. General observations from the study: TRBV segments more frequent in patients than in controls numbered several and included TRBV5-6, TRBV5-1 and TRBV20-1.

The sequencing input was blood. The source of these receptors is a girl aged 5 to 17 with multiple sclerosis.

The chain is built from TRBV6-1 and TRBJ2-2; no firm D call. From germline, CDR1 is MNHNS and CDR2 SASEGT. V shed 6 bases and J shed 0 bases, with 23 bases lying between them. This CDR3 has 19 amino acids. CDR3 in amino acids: CASSSRTSGFLSNTGELFF. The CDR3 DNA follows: TGTGCCAGCAGCTCGCGAACCTCCGGGTTCTTGTCGAACACCGGGGAGCTGTTTTTT.

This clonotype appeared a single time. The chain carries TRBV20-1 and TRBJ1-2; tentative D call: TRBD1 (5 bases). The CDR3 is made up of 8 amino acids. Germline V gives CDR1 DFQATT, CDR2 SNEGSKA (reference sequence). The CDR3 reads CRGWGYTF. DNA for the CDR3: TGCAGAGGTTGGGGGTACACCTTC.

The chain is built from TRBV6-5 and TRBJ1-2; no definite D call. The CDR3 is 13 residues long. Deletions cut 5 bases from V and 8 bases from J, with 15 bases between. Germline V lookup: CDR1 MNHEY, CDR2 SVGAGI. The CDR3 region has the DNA TGTGCCAGCAGTGGAGGGATTTTTTTGGGCTACACCTTC. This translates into CASSGGIFLGYTF.

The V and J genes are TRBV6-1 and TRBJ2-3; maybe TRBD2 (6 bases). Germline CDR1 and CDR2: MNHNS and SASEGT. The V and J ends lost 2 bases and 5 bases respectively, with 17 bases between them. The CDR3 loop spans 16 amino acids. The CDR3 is CASSERASEAKDTQYF. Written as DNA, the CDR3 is TGTGCCAGCAGTGAACGGGCTAGCGAGGCCAAAGATACGCAGTATTTT.

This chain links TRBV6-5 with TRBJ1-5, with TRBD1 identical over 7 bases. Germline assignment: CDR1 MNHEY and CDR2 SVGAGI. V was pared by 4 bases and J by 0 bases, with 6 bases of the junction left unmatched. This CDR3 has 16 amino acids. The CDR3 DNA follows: TGTGCCAGCAGTTCGGACAGGATGTATAGCAATCAGCCCCAGCATTTT. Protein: CASSSDRMYSNQPQHF.

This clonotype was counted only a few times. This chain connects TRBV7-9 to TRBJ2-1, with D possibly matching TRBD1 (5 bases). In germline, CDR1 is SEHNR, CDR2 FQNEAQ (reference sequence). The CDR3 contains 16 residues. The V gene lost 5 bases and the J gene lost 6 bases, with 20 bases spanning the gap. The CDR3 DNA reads TGTGCCAGCAGCCCTAGTTTAGGGGTTATTGGCAATGAGCAGTTCTTC. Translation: CASSPSLGVIGNEQFF.

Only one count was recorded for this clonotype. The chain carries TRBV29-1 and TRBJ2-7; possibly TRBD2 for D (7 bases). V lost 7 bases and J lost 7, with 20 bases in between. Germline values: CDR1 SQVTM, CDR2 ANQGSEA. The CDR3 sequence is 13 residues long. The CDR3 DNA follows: TGCAGCGCGAGGGGGAGGGCCCTCGGGGAGCAGTACTTC. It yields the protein CSARGRALGEQYF.

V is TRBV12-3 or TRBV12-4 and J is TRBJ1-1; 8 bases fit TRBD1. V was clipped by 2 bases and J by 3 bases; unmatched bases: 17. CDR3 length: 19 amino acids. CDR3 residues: CASSLSGAGTGYLDTEAFF. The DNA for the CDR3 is TGTGCCAGCAGTTTAAGCGGGGCCGGGACAGGTTATCTGGACACTGAAGCTTTCTTT.

DNA of the CDR3: TGTGCCAGCAGCCCCTCGGACAGGGCAGATACGCAGTATTTT. It is translated as CASSPSDRADTQYF. This chain joins TRBV5-6 and TRBJ2-3; TRBD1 agrees at 8 bases. Germline V gives CDR1 SGHDT, CDR2 YYEEEE. This CDR3 has 14 amino acids. The V gene end was trimmed by 4 bases and the J gene end by 4 bases; junction bases not matched to a gene: 5.

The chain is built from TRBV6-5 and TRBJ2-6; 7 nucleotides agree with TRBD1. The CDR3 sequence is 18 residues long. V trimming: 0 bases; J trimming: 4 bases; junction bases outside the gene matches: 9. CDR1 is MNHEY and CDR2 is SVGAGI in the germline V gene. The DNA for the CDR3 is TGTGCCAGCAGTTACTCGACAGGGTCACCGAGGGGGGCCAACGTCCTGACTTTC. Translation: CASSYSTGSPRGANVLTF.

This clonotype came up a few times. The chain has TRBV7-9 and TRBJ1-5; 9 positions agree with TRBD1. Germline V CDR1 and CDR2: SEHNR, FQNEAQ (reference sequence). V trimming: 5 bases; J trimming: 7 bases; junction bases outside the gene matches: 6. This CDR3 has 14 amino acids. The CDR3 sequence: CASSPGTGIQPQHF. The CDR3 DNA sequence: TGTGCCAGCAGCCCCGGGACAGGGATACAGCCCCAGCATTTT.

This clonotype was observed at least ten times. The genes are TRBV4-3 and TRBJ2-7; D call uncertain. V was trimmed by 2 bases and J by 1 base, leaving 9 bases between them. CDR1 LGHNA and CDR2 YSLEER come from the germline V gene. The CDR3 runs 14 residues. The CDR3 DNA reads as TGCGCCAGCAGCCAATGGGGTACGTCCTACGAGCAGTACTTC. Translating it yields CASSQWGTSYEQYF.

The CDR3: CASSQGLSGRHTEAFF. CDR3 nucleotide sequence: TGTGCCAGCAGCCAAGGTCTTTCCGGACGTCACACTGAAGCTTTCTTT. This chain joins TRBV3-1 and TRBJ1-1; D gene uncertain. The CDR3 spans 16 residues. CDR1 is LGHDT and CDR2 is YNNKEL in the germline V gene (reference sequence). The V and J ends lost 1 base and 3 bases respectively, with 15 bases between them. The full variable domain, with the rest looked up from reference TRBV3-1 and TRBJ1-1, is DTAVSQTPKYLVTQMGNDKSIKCEQNLGHDTMYWYKQDSKKFLKIMFSYNNKELIINETVPNRFSPKSPDKAHLNLHINSLELGDSAVYFCASSQGLSGRHTEAFFGQGTRLTVV.

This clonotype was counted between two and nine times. This CDR3 is CASSLSGLVYEQYF. The CDR3 DNA reads as TGTGCCAGCAGCTTATCGGGACTAGTCTACGAGCAGTACTTC. This chain uses TRBV7-9 with TRBJ2-7, with TRBD2 matching over 8 bases. Unmatched junction bases numbered 3, after V lost 2 bases and J lost 3 bases. This CDR3 has 14 amino acids. Germline CDR1 and CDR2: SEHNR and FQNEAQ (reference sequence).

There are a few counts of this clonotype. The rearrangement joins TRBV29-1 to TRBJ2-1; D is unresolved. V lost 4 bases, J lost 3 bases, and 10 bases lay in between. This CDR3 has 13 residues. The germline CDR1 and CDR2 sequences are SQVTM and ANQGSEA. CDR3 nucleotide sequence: TGCAGCGTTGGTACAGTCGGCTACAATGAGCAGTTCTTC. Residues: CSVGTVGYNEQFF.

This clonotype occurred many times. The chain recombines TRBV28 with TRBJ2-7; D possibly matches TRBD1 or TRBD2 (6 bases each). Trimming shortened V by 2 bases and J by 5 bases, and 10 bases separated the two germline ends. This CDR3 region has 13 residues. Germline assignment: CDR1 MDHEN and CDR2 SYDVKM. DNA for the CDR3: TGTGCCAGCAGTTTACGGGGGCCCCACGAGCAGTACTTC. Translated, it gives CASSLRGPHEQYF.

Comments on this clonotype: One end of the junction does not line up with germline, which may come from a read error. CDR3 residues: CASNNYGDTNTEELFF. DNA for the CDR3: TGCGCCAGCAACAACTATGGGGACACCAACACCGAGGAGCTGTTTTTT. J is TRBJ2-2 and V is TRBV10-2, with D tentatively TRBD1 (6 bases). Looked up from germline, CDR1 is WSHSY and CDR2 is SAAADI. The CDR3 spans 16 residues.